Each of the 4 T cell receptor beta chains below was sequenced from the same sample in a study of shared clonotypes between healthy human individuals. TCRdb's copy holds only in-frame clones and misses some; the assay was immunoSEQ multiplex PCR. In the table there are hundreds of thousands of clones, approximately 96% of which are singletons. CD45RO-negative, CCR7-positively selected cells formed the naive CD8 fraction, excluding terminally differentiated effector memory CD45RA+ cells. Sample: naive CD8+ T cells sorted from blood. These receptors all come from a woman aged 30 to 39 in good health.

The genes are TRBV13 and TRBJ1-1; D perhaps matches TRBD1 (5 bases). This CDR3 contains 13 residues. Germline V lookup: CDR1 PRHDT, CDR2 FYEKMQ (reference sequence). The V end lost 6 bases, the J end lost 5 bases, and 13 bases lay between the germline ends. The CDR3 is CASRSGGRTEAFF. The CDR3 coding sequence is TGTGCCAGCAGATCCGGGGGACGGACTGAAGCTTTCTTT.

The chain links TRBV7-9 to TRBJ2-7; possibly TRBD2 for D (6 bases). CDR3 size: 15 residues. Germline values: CDR1 SEHNR, CDR2 FQNEAQ (reference sequence). Trimming left V 4 bases short and J 1 base short, with 14 bases between. CDR3 nucleotides: TGTGCCAGCAGCTCCCCGGGGGAAGGGTCCTACGAGCAGTACTTC. Its translation: CASSSPGEGSYEQYF.

Only one count was recorded for this clone. J is TRBJ2-1 and V is TRBV28; D might be TRBD1 or TRBD2, each matching 5 bases. The V and J ends lost 6 bases and 6 bases respectively, with 9 bases between them. Germline CDR1 and CDR2: MDHEN and SYDVKM. The CDR3 sequence is 12 residues long. CDR3 sequence (DNA): TGTGCCAGCAGCTGGGGGTCCAATGAGCAGTTCTTC. It codes for CASSWGSNEQFF.

This chain uses TRBV27 with TRBJ2-2, with 14 bases aligning to TRBD2. The CDR3 runs 16 residues. Germline CDR1 and CDR2: MNHEY and SMNVEV (reference sequence). The trim removed 4 bases at V and 5 bases at J, leaving 3 bases unmatched. CDR3 nucleotide sequence: TGTGCCAGCAGTTCCGGGACTAGCGGGGGAACCGGGGAGCTGTTTTTT. Amino acids: CASSSGTSGGTGELFF.